One and the same sample provided the 3 T cell receptor beta chains below, sequenced in a study of T cell responses to AZD1222 COVID-19 vaccine (TCRdb year 2021). The method behind the library was the immunoSEQ multiplex PCR assay. Imported from immuneACCESS, the table was reduced by TCRdb to in-frame sequences with V and J called. These copies leave out some clones; in studies compared against another copy, an unresolved V gene accounts for under half, and the cause of the remainder is not known. Recorded for this sample are roughly 120,000 clones; 85% to 95% of them occurred a single time. About 3% of the sample lies in the top ten. This specimen's time point label, interpreted: baseline before first vaccination. The starting material was peripheral blood, obtained on day 0 of AZD1222 vaccination. The receptor set was obtained from an adult in good health.

This clone is a singleton in its sample. The junction shows a germline mismatch at one end, possibly a read error. The chain recombines TRBV27 with TRBJ2-7; D gene ambiguous. CDR3 length equals 11 residues. CDR1 is MNHEY and CDR2 is SMNVEV in the germline V gene (reference sequence). The CDR3 loop is CAGRTAVEQYF. In DNA form, the CDR3 reads TGTGCCGGCAGGACGGCGGTCGAGCAGTACTTC.

The V call is TRBV11-2, the J call TRBJ2-7; 8 bases agree with TRBD2. Germline lookup yields CDR1 SGHAT and CDR2 FQNNGV. The J segment lost 3 bases and the V segment lost 5 bases, leaving 15 bases of the junction unmatched. The CDR3 is 17 residues long. DNA for the CDR3: TGTGCCAGCAGCCCGGGGGGGCGGGCGACGCCTCTCTACGAGCAGTACTTC. Residues: CASSPGGRATPLYEQYF.

The chain links TRBV12-3 or TRBV12-4 to TRBJ1-2, with 7 bases lining up with TRBD1. The CDR3 runs to 13 residues. The trim removed 4 bases at V and 4 bases at J, leaving 3 bases unmatched. The CDR3 DNA is TGTGCCAGCAGTTCTCGGACAGGCTATGGCTACACCTTC. Protein: CASSSRTGYGYTF.